This T cell receptor beta chain was identified during a study of early T cells in non-severe SARS-CoV-2 infection. Study conclusions and caveats: Private and CD4 specificities were missed by VDJdb matching, which favored anti-spike CD8 responses.

This clonotype was seen at least ten times. Its specificity is not known. Attachment of unique molecular identifiers was made to individual cDNA molecules. TCRdb independently ran MiXCR on the 5' RACE reads; one entry per CDR3 protein. Of fewer than 100,000 distinct CDR3 sequences listed, 9% to 10% were seen once; the top ten hold approximately 4.8%. There are 16 residues in the CDR3. Trimming took off 3 bases at V and 4 bases at J, with 16 bases between the two ends. Germline CDR1 is MNHEY and CDR2 is SMNVEV (reference sequence). Sequencing used whole blood. The TCR was taken from an adult who was a healthcare worker with PCR-confirmed SARS-CoV-2 infection or an uninfected control (not recorded which). The gene calls are TRBV27 and TRBJ2-1; D gene uncertain. The CDR3 region is CASSFISFDGYNEQFF. The CDR3 DNA follows: TGTGCCAGCAGTTTCATTAGTTTTGATGGGTACAATGAGCAGTTCTTC.